This is a list of T cell receptor beta chains from one sample in a study of cytomegalovirus exposure and HLA in healthy donors. Assay: immunoSEQ multiplex PCR; the TCRdb copy retains only in-frame clones and omits some. The table lists about 110,000 clones, 82% of them singletons. The sample taken for sequencing was PBMCs. All receptors come from a man aged 30-40 years in good health and CMV-seropositive. CDR3s include the opening cysteine and the closing phenylalanine or tryptophan. D genes are given only for firm matches. Part of the rows lack a size; the others show once, few, many or a class for expanded clones.

clone size	D gene	V gene	J gene	CDR3 DNA	CDR3 protein
-	-	TRBV7-9	TRBJ2-2	TGTGCCAGCAGCTTTGACAGGAAGCCCGGGGAGCTGTTTTTT	CASSFDRKPGELFF
-	-	TRBV13	TRBJ1-1	TGTGCCAGCAGAACTGACAGCTATTCTGAAGCTTTCTTT	CASRTDSYSEAFF
-	-	TRBV2	TRBJ2-1	TGTGCCACCCATCGGGACAATGAGCAGTTCTTC	CATHRDNEQFF
-	TRBD1	TRBV2	TRBJ1-2	TGTGCCAGCAGAGCAACAGGGGAGCTAGGCGGCTACACCTTC	CASRATGELGGYTF
once	TRBD1	TRBV11-2	TRBJ1-2	TGTGCCAGCAGCTTAGATTATCGGGCACAGGGGATTGGAGGCTACACCTTC	CASSLDYRAQGIGGYTF
-	-	TRBV14	TRBJ2-1	TGTGCCAGCAGCCAAGATTGGTCGGCGGGACCTGCCAATGAGCAGTTCTTC	CASSQDWSAGPANEQFF
-	-	TRBV30	TRBJ2-7	TGTGCCTGGAGTCCGCGGCGGACACATCTCTACGAGCAGTACTTC	CAWSPRRTHLYEQYF
-	-	TRBV4-1	TRBJ2-7	TGCGCCAGCAGCCAAGGTTGGGCAGGTCTCTCCTACGAGCAGTACTTC	CASSQGWAGLSYEQYF
-	TRBD1	TRBV11-2	TRBJ1-4	TGTGCCAGCAGCCCTTTCAGGGGGCGAGGTGAAAAACTGTTTTTT	CASSPFRGRGEKLFF
-	TRBD1	TRBV5-3	TRBJ1-1	TGTGCCAGAAGCGGAAAGGGGGCCACTGAAGCTTTCTTT	CARSGKGATEAFF
-	-	TRBV4-1	TRBJ2-5	TGCGCCAGCAGCCAAGAAGACTATAGGGAGACCCAGTACTTC	CASSQEDYRETQYF
-	TRBD2	TRBV7-2	TRBJ2-1	TGTGCCAGCAGCTTAGCCCGACTAGCCCGGAGGGATGAGCAGTTCTTC	CASSLARLARRDEQFF
once	-	TRBV7-9	TRBJ2-2	TGTGCCAGCAGGTTCGTGACCGGGGAGCTGTTTTTT	CASRFVTGELFF
-	TRBD2	TRBV10-3	TRBJ2-5	TGTGCCATCAGTGAGTCCCCGGGAGGCCAAGAGACCCAGTACTTC	CAISESPGGQETQYF
-	TRBD2	TRBV13	TRBJ2-1	TGTGCCAGCAGCTTTACTAGCGGGAGGATGGATGAGCAGTTCTTC	CASSFTSGRMDEQFF
few	-	TRBV6-5	TRBJ2-1	TGTGCCAGCAGTTCGCTAGCGTTGGGAGGTACGGATGAGCAGTTCTTC	CASSSLALGGTDEQFF
-	-	TRBV2	TRBJ2-1	TGTGCCAGCAGTCCTTATATCTCCGGTGATTTGGAGCAGTTCTTC	CASSPYISGDLEQFF